This is a list of T cell receptor beta chains from one sample in a study of T cell responses to AZD1222 COVID-19 vaccine. TCRdb's copy holds only in-frame clones and misses some; the assay was immunoSEQ multiplex PCR. Altogether about 120,000 clones are present, roughly nine tenths being singletons, with the ten largest covering approximately 2.8%. The source material was peripheral blood, sampled on day 0 of AZD1222 vaccination. Receptors originate from an adult in good health. The CDR3 runs from the conserved cysteine through the conserved F or W. The D gene is left open where the match is weak. Some rows mark clone size as missing; the rest say once, few, many or name a class of expanded clone.

TRBJ1-1,TRBD1,TRBV5-4,.,TGTGCCAGCAGGGTGCAGGGGGGTGGTACTGAAGCTTTCTTT,CASRVQGGGTEAFF
TRBJ2-7,.,TRBV9,.,TGTGCCAGCAGCGTAGCTCCAGCGCTCTCCTACGAGCAGTACTTC,CASSVAPALSYEQYF
TRBJ2-2,.,TRBV5-1,.,TGCGCCAGCAGCTTGCCTGGTATTGGGGAGCTGTTTTTT,CASSLPGIGELFF
TRBJ2-7,.,TRBV6-5,.,TGTGCCAGCAGTTACTCGAACAGCTACTACGAGCAGTACTTC,CASSYSNSYYEQYF
TRBJ1-2,TRBD1,TRBV7-2,.,TGTGCCAGCAGAAACCGGGGGACAGAACGGAATGGCTACACCTTC,CASRNRGTERNGYTF
TRBJ2-1,TRBD1,TRBV19,.,TGTGCCAGTAGTCCCCGATTGACAGGGAACCATGAGCAGTTCTTC,CASSPRLTGNHEQFF
TRBJ2-5,TRBD2,TRBV2,.,TGTGCCAGCAGTACCCGGACTAGCGCCCAAGAGACCCAGTACTTC,CASSTRTSAQETQYF
TRBJ1-1,TRBD1,TRBV7-9,few,TGTGACACGCACCCGACAGGGCTGAACACTGAAGCTTTCTTT,CDTHPTGLNTEAFF
TRBJ2-7,.,TRBV5-6,.,TGTGCCAGCAGCTATGGCAGCGGAGCGTACGAGCAGTACTTC,CASSYGSGAYEQYF
TRBJ1-5,TRBD1,TRBV27,.,TGTGCCAGCAGTCCGATTGACAGGGACAATCAGCCCCAGCATTTT,CASSPIDRDNQPQHF
TRBJ2-1,TRBD1,TRBV9,.,TGTGCCAGCAGCGTTGGGACAGGGAATGAGCAGTTCTTC,CASSVGTGNEQFF
TRBJ2-2,TRBD2,TRBV29-1,.,TGCAGCGTTGTCGGGGGGGTCACCGGGGAGCTGTTTTTT,CSVVGGVTGELFF
TRBJ1-1,.,TRBV2,.,TGTGCCAGCACTAACAACCGGGACACTGAAGCTTTCTTT,CASTNNRDTEAFF
TRBJ2-7,TRBD2,TRBV2,.,TGTGCCAGCACCCTAGCGGGAGGACGCGACGAGCAGTACTTC,CASTLAGGRDEQYF
TRBJ2-7,.,TRBV18,.,TGTGCCAGCTCATACGATGTGTACGAGCAGTACTTC,CASSYDVYEQYF
TRBJ2-5,.,TRBV4-1,.,TGCGCCAGCAGCCAAGAGGGGCTAGTGGGGGAGACCCAGTACTTC,CASSQEGLVGETQYF
TRBJ1-2,.,TRBV30,.,TGTGCCTGGAGTGTACCCGATCCCCGAGATGGCTACACCTTC,CAWSVPDPRDGYTF
TRBJ2-7,TRBD2,TRBV25-1,.,TGTGCCAGCACACTAGCGGGAGGGCACGAGCAGTACTTC,CASTLAGGHEQYF
TRBJ2-7,.,TRBV5-8,.,TGTGCCAGCAGCTTGGATCCCGGTCCGGGGGAGCAGTACTTC,CASSLDPGPGEQYF
TRBJ1-3,.,TRBV10-3,.,TGTGCCGCCAGGAACGGAAACACCATATATTTT,CAARNGNTIYF
TRBJ2-2,.,TRBV6-2/TRBV6-3,.,TGTGCCAGCAGTCCCCGGGACCGACTCGATATGGGGGAGCTGTTTTTT,CASSPRDRLDMGELFF
TRBJ1-2,TRBD1,TRBV4-3,.,TGCGCCAGCAGCCAAGGAACTATGGACAGGGGGGTCTATGGCTACACCTTC,CASSQGTMDRGVYGYTF
TRBJ2-5,TRBD2,TRBV4-1,.,TGCGCCAGCAGTCCATCGGGAGCGGGAGGTCCTTCTAACCAAGAGACCCAGTACTTC,CASSPSGAGGPSNQETQYF
TRBJ1-5,.,TRBV7-6,once,TGTGCCAGCAGCTTAGCGCCAGGGGAGCAGCCCCAGCATTTT,CASSLAPGEQPQHF
TRBJ2-5,.,TRBV20-1,.,TGCAGTGCTGAGGGGTTGGAGACCCAGTACTTC,CSAEGLETQYF
TRBJ2-2,TRBD2,TRBV3-1/TRBV3-2,.,TGTGCCAGCAGACCGGGACTAGCGAACACCGGGGAGCTGTTTTTT,CASRPGLANTGELFF
TRBJ1-4,.,TRBV27,once,TGTGCCAGCAGTTTATATAGGGGAACGGGTGAAAAACTGTTTTTT,CASSLYRGTGEKLFF
TRBJ1-5,TRBD1,TRBV6-6,.,TGTGCCAGCAGTGTGGGACAGGGGGCGAATCAGCCCCAGCATTTT,CASSVGQGANQPQHF
TRBJ1-5,.,TRBV12-5,.,TGTGCTAGTGGTTCCATTCAGGGTAGAAATCAGCCCCAGCATTTT,CASGSIQGRNQPQHF
TRBJ2-7,TRBD2,TRBV29-1,.,TGCAGCGTTAATCCTAGCGGGAGAGTCATGCACTTC,CSVNPSGRVMHF
TRBJ1-4,.,TRBV4-1,.,TGCGCCAGCAGCCAAGCCGGTGCAACTAATGAAAAACTGTTTTTT,CASSQAGATNEKLFF
TRBJ2-1,TRBD1,TRBV29-1,.,TGCAGCGTTGAAAAGGGACAGGGGGCTGAGCAGTTCTTC,CSVEKGQGAEQFF
TRBJ2-7,.,TRBV12-1,.,TGTGCCAGCCGGTCTAGGGGCGAGCAGTACTTC,CASRSRGEQYF
TRBJ1-3,.,TRBV19,.,TGTGCCAGTAGTATGGGGGCTGGAAACACCATATATTTT,CASSMGAGNTIYF
TRBJ2-7,.,TRBV5-6,.,TGTGCCAGCAGCTTGGTGGCGGGACGGGTCTACGAGCAGTACTTC,CASSLVAGRVYEQYF
TRBJ2-1,TRBD1,TRBV19,.,TGTGCCAGTAGTACCGACAGGGCTCCTTACAATGAGCAGTTCTTC,CASSTDRAPYNEQFF
TRBJ2-7,.,TRBV6-2/TRBV6-3,.,TGTGCCAGCAGCCTCCGGGAGCCGGGGACCTACGAGCAGTACTTC,CASSLREPGTYEQYF
TRBJ1-2,TRBD1,TRBV30,.,TGTGCCTGGAGTGCAACAGGGGTTCACTACACCTTC,CAWSATGVHYTF
TRBJ2-2,.,TRBV3-1/TRBV3-2,.,TGTGCCAGCAGCCAAGTCATTAACACCGGGGAGCTGTTTTTT,CASSQVINTGELFF
TRBJ1-1,TRBD1,TRBV5-1,once,TGCGCCAGCAGCTTGGTTCAAGGGGGCGACGCTGAAGCTTTCTTT,CASSLVQGGDAEAFF
TRBJ1-6,.,TRBV3-1/TRBV3-2,.,TGTGCCAGCAGCCAAGATGTCAATTCACCCCTCCACTTT,CASSQDVNSPLHF